The next 14 T cell receptor beta chains were all read from a single sample in a study of CD8 T cells in ankylosing spondylitis. In TCRdb, the 5' RACE reads were re-called with MiXCR into one record per CDR3 protein. In the table there are some 180,000 distinct CDR3 sequences, approximately 18% of which are singletons. Sample: blood, either unsorted or a sorted T cell fraction (not recorded which). All receptors come from a male donor aged 10-35 years with ankylosing spondylitis or in good health (not recorded which).

Many counts were recorded for this clonotype. The chain uses TRBV28 and TRBJ2-5, with D possibly matching TRBD2 (6 bases). This CDR3 is 13 amino acids long. The V and J ends lost 8 bases and 2 bases respectively, with 12 bases between them. Germline V gives CDR1 MDHEN, CDR2 SYDVKM. The CDR3 sequence is CASGLREQETQYF. As DNA, the CDR3 is TGTGCCAGCGGCCTCCGGGAGCAAGAGACCCAGTACTTC.

This clonotype was detected many times. J is TRBJ2-5 and V is TRBV6-5; TRBD2 might be the D (6 bases). The CDR3 has 14 residues. Trimming shortened V by 6 bases and J by 7 bases, and 18 bases separated the two germline ends. The germline V gene encodes CDR1 MNHEY and CDR2 SVGAGI. DNA for the CDR3: TGTGCCAGCAGCCGGTTAGGTAGCGGTCTGACCCAGTACTTC. Its protein is CASSRLGSGLTQYF.

This clonotype was seen only a few times. V is TRBV15 and J is TRBJ2-1; 9 nucleotides match TRBD1. With V trimmed by 6 bases and J by 9 bases, 9 bases remained unmatched. The germline CDR1 and CDR2 sequences are LNHNV and YYDKDF (reference sequence). The CDR3 runs 14 residues. In DNA, the CDR3 is TGTGCCACCAGTCCCCCGGACAGGGGCTTTGAGCAGTTCTTC. This translates into CATSPPDRGFEQFF. Looking up the rest from reference TRBV15 and TRBJ2-1 gives the full variable domain: DAMVIQNPRYQVTQFGKPVTLSCSQTLNHNVMYWYQQKSSQAPKLLFHYYDKDFNNEADTPDNFQSRRPNTSFCFLDIRSPGLGDTAMYLCATSPPDRGFEQFFGPGTRLTVL.

This clonotype was recorded at least ten times. CDR3 protein: CASLAGGPSNYNEQFF. The CDR3 bases are TGTGCCAGTCTAGCGGGAGGGCCGTCCAACTACAATGAGCAGTTCTTC. The chain employs TRBV19 and TRBJ2-1; 12 bases are shared with TRBD2. CDR1 and CDR2 (germline): LNHDA, SQIVND (reference sequence). This CDR3 contains 16 residues. V lost 8 bases to trimming and J lost 3 bases; unmatched junction nucleotides: 8. Based on the CDR3 plus reference TRBV19 and TRBJ2-1, the full variable domain is DGGITQSPKYLFRKEGQNVTLSCEQNLNHDAMYWYRQDPGQGLRLIYYSQIVNDFQKGDIAEGYSVSREKKESFPLTVTSAQKNPTAFYLCASLAGGPSNYNEQFFGPGTRLTVL.

This clonotype was observed at least ten times. This sequence joins TRBV12-3 or TRBV12-4 and TRBJ2-2; no clear D. The length of the CDR3 is 14 residues. Trimming pared 3 bases from V and 4 bases from J, leaving 9 bases between. The CDR3 spells CASSFGSGTGELFF. In DNA, the CDR3 is TGTGCCAGCAGTTTCGGATCGGGCACCGGGGAGCTGTTTTTT.

This clonotype was detected ten times or more. The rearrangement links TRBV25-1 to TRBJ1-1; possible D gene TRBD1, 6 bases. CDR1 is MGHDK, CDR2 SYGVNS, per germline. The CDR3 is made up of 11 amino acids. The chain's CDR3 is CAAGGFTEAFF. CDR3 coding DNA: TGTGCAGCGGGGGGCTTCACTGAAGCTTTCTTT.

This clonotype appeared many times. The chain employs TRBV27 and TRBJ2-7, with 9 bases that match TRBD2. This CDR3 is built from 15 residues. Per germline, CDR1 MNHEY and CDR2 SMNVEV (reference sequence). V was clipped by 3 bases and J by 5 bases; unmatched bases: 8. For the CDR3, the DNA is TGTGCCAGCAGTTTTACGGGCGGGAGGGCCAACGAGCAGTACTTC. This translates into CASSFTGGRANEQYF.

This clonotype was recorded at least ten times. The chain is built from TRBV7-3 and TRBJ2-1; 11 bases map to TRBD2. V lost 2 bases to trimming and J lost 7 bases; unmatched junction nucleotides: 7. This CDR3 has 16 amino acids. Per the germline V gene, CDR1 is SGHTA and CDR2 is FQGTGA. The chain's CDR3 is CASSLLASGRSNEQFF. The DNA for the CDR3 is TGTGCCAGCAGCTTACTCGCTAGCGGGAGGAGTAATGAGCAGTTCTTC.

This clonotype showed up many times. The V call is TRBV11-3, the J call TRBJ2-3, with TRBD2 matching over 7 bases. CDR3 length: 13 residues. Germline V lookup: CDR1 SGHNT, CDR2 YENEEA. Trimming took 5 bases from V and 6 from J; bases not matched to a gene: 5. The CDR3 nucleotides are TGTGCCAGCAGCGGCGGGAGAGCTGATACGCAGTATTTT. Its protein product is CASSGGRADTQYF.

This clonotype showed up many times. This sequence joins TRBV18 and TRBJ2-1, with a possible D match to TRBD2 (6 bases). CDR1 is KGHSH and CDR2 is LQKENI in the germline V gene. V was shortened by 2 bases and J by 7 bases, with 12 bases between the two germline ends. The CDR3 is 14 amino acids. The CDR3 region is CASSPAGSYNEQFF. DNA of the CDR3: TGTGCCAGCTCACCAGCCGGGAGCTATAATGAGCAGTTCTTC.

This clonotype showed up many times. The V and J genes are TRBV18 and TRBJ2-1; unclear D gene. The CDR3 loop spans 15 amino acids. The germline V gene encodes CDR1 KGHSH and CDR2 LQKENI. V shed 0 bases and J shed 5 bases, with 11 bases lying between them. The CDR3, as DNA: TGTGCCAGCTCACCACCAACAAATCTAAACAATGAGCAGTTCTTC. Its translation: CASSPPTNLNNEQFF.

The chain has TRBV23-1 and TRBJ1-1; D not certain. Being an ORF, TRBV23-1 has a function that is uncertain. The V gene lost 3 bases and the J gene lost 8 bases, with 1 base spanning the gap. The CDR3 contains 9 residues. CDR3 sequence (DNA): TGCGCCAGCAGTCAGGAAGCTTTCTTT. It translates to CASSQEAFF.

This clonotype occurred many times. The rearrangement joins TRBV2 to TRBJ2-7; TRBD2 agrees at 13 bases. The CDR3 runs to 16 residues. Unmatched junction bases numbered 2, after V lost 3 bases and J lost 0 bases. Germline V gene lookup returns CDR1 SNHLY and CDR2 FYNNEI. CDR3 sequence reads: CASSDGTSGVSYEQYV. The CDR3 DNA sequence: TGTGCCAGCAGTGACGGGACTAGCGGGGTCTCCTACGAGCAGTACGTC.

The J gene is TRBJ2-1, the V gene TRBV7-9, with D possibly being TRBD1 or TRBD2 (5 bases each). The V gene's germline CDR1 is SEHNR and CDR2 FQNEAQ (reference sequence). This CDR3 is built from 11 residues. V was shortened by 2 bases and J by 12 bases, with 8 bases between the two germline ends. The CDR3 reads CASSLTGTQFF. The CDR3 DNA sequence: TGTGCCAGCAGCTTAACCGGGACGCAGTTCTTC.